The source of this T cell receptor beta chain is a study of CD8+ T cells in alopecia areata. Regarding treatment: oral pan-JAK inhibitor, 5-10 mg twice daily. Sequencing used cDNA as its template, made by extracting RNA and reverse transcribing it. TCRdb keeps only in-frame clones here, not all; method: immunoSEQ multiplex PCR. The table has approximately 130,000 clones, over 60% seen once. The germline CDR1 and CDR2 sequences are KGHSH and LQKENI. The length of the CDR3 is 13 residues. V shed 2 bases and J shed 7 bases, with 8 bases lying between them. This chain connects TRBV18 to TRBJ1-4; D remains unclear. The material sequenced was CD4+ T cells sorted from blood, taken at week 4, from a patient treated with tofacitinib. The TCR originated in a human donor with alopecia areata. The CDR3, as DNA: TGTGCCAGCTCACCAAACCCTGGTGAAAAACTGTTTTTT. Its protein is CASSPNPGEKLFF.